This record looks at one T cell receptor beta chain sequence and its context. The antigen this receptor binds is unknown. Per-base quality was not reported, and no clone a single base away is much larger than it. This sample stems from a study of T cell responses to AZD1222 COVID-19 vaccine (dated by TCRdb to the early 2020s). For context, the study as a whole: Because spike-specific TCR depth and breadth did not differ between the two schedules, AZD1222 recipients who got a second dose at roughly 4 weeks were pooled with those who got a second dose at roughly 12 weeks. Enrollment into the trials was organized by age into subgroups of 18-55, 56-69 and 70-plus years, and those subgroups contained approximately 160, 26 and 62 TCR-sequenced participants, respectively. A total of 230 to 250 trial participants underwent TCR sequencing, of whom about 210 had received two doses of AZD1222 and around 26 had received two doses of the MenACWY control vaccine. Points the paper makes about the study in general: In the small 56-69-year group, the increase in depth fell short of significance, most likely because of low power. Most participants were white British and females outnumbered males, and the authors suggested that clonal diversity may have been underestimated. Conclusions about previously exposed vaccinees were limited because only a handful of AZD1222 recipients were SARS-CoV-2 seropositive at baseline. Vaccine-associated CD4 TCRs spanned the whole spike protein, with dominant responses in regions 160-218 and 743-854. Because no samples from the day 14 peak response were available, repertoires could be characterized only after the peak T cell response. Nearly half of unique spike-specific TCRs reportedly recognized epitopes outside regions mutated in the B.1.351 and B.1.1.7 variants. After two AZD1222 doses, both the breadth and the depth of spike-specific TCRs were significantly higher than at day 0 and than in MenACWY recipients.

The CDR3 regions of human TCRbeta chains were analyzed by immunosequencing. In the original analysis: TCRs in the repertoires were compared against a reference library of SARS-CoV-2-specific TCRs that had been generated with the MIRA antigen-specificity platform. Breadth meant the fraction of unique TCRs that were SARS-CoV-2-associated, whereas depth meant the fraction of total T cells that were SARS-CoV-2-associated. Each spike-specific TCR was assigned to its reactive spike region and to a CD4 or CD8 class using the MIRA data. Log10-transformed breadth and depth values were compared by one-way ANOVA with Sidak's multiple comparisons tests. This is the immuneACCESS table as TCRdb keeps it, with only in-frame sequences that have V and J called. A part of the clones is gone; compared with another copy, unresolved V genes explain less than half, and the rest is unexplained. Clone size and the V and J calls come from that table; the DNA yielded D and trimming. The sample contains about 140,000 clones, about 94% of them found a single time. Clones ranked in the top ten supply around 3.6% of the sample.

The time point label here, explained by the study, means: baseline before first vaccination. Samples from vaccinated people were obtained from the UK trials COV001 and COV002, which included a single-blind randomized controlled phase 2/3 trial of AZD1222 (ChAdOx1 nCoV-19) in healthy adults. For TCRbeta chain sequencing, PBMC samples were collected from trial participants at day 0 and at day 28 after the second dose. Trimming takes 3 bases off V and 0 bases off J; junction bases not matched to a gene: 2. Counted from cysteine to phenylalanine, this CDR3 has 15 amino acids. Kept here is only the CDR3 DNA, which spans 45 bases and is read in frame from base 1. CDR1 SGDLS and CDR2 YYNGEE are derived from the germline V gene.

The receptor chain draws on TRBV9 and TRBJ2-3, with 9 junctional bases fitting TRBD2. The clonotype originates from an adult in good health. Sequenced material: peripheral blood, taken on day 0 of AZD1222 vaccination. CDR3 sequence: CASSAGTSSTDTQYF. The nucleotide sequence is TGTGCCAGCAGCGCGGGGACTAGCAGCACAGATACGCAGTATTTT.